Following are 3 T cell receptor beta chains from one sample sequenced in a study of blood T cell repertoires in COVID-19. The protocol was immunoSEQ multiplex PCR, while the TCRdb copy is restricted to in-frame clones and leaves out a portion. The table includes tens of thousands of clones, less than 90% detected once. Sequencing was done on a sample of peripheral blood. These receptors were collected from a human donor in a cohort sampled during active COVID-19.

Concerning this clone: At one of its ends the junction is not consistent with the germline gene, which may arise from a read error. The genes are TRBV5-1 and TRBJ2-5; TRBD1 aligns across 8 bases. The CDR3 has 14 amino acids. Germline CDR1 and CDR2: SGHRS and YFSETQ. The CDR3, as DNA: TGCGCCACCAGCCAGGGGGCGGGTGGTGAGACCCAGTACTTC. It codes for CATSQGAGGETQYF.

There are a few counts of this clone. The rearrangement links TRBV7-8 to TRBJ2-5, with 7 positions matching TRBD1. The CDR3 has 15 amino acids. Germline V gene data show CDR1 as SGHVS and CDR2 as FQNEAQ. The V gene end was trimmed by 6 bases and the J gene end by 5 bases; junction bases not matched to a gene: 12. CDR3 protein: CASRLRRGWRETQYF. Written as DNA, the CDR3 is TGTGCCAGCAGGCTCCGCAGGGGGTGGAGGGAGACCCAGTACTTC.

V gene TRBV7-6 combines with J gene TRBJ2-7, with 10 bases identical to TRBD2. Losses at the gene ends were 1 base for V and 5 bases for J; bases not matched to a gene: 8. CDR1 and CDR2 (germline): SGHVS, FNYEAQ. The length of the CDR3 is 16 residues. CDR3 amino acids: CASSLGASGRIDEQYF. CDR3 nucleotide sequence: TGTGCCAGCAGCTTAGGGGCTAGCGGGAGAATTGACGAGCAGTACTTC.